A single sample gave rise to the 3 T cell receptor beta chains below, sequenced in a study of blood T cells in healthy people across ages. Next came a second PCR, run for about 7 to 12 cycles, which used a sample-barcoded 5' primer along with a J-beta primer mix. One entry per CDR3 protein, called by TCRdb with MiXCR from the 5' RACE reads. Of hundreds of thousands of distinct CDR3 sequences listed, roughly three fifths are singletons. Sequencing input: blood. These receptors all stem from a man aged 55 to 70 in good health.

This clonotype was seen more than once but under ten times. The chain employs TRBV7-2 and TRBJ2-3; TRBD1 aligns across 8 bases. From germline, CDR1 is SGHTA and CDR2 FQGNSA. The CDR3 is 13 amino acids. J was trimmed by 14 bases and V by 6 bases; bases with no gene match: 13. In nucleotides, the CDR3 is TGTGCCAGCAGTTGGGACAGGCAAAGTGTGGGGTATTTT. Encoded protein: CASSWDRQSVGYF. Full variable domain (rest looked up from reference TRBV7-2 and TRBJ2-3): GAGVSQSPSNKVTEKGKDVELRCDPISGHTALYWYRQSLGQGLEFLIYFQGNSAPDKSGLPSDRFSAERTGGSVSTLTIQRTQQEDSAVYLCASSWDRQSVGYFGPGTRLTVL.

This clonotype was found a few times. This chain uses TRBV5-1 with TRBJ2-1, with TRBD2 matching over 16 bases. The CDR3 has 22 residues. Germline V CDR1 and CDR2: SGHRS, YFSETQ. After removal of 0 bases from V and 4 bases from J, the junction contained 16 bases not matched to a gene. The CDR3 DNA is TGCGCCAGCAGCTTGGCCCCGGGACTAGCGGGGGGGCCGAACCTCGTGTACAATGAGCAGTTCTTC. It yields the protein CASSLAPGLAGGPNLVYNEQFF.

The V call is TRBV6-6, the J call TRBJ2-1, with TRBD2 matching over 12 bases. The CDR3 sequence is 14 residues long. After removal of 6 bases from V and 8 bases from J, the junction contained 5 bases not matched to a gene. The germline CDR1 and CDR2 sequences are MNHNY and SVGAGI (reference sequence). This CDR3 reads CASRTSGGSDEQFF. The DNA for the CDR3 is TGTGCCAGCAGAACTAGCGGGGGGTCCGATGAGCAGTTCTTC.